These T cell receptor beta chains were read from a single sample in a study of CD8 T cells in ankylosing spondylitis. TCRdb passed the 5' RACE reads through MiXCR, listing each CDR3 protein once. The table has a few hundred thousand distinct CDR3 sequences, approximately 24% seen once. Material: blood, either unsorted or a sorted T cell fraction (not recorded which). Receptors were obtained from a male donor with ankylosing spondylitis or in good health (not recorded which). Each CDR3 is given with its conserved first and last residue. A D gene is named only where the DNA matches it firmly. Clone size is stated in some rows and not others, as once, few, many or a class when expanded.

j_call clone_size d_call v_call cdr3_nt cdr3_aa
TRBJ1-1 few TRBD1 TRBV30 TGTGCCTGGGGACTGACAGGGGCCGGGTACACTGAAGCTTTCTTT CAWGLTGAGYTEAFF
TRBJ2-5 once TRBD2 TRBV20-1 TGCAGTGCTCCAGGGAGGGTTAGAGAGACCCAGTACTTC CSAPGRVRETQYF
TRBJ2-2 few TRBD1 TRBV20-1 TGCAGTGCTAGAGATGGGACAGGGGGCAACGCCGGGGAGCTGTTTTTT CSARDGTGGNAGELFF
TRBJ1-5 many - TRBV28 TGTGCCAGCAGTTTAAGGGCGCAGCCCCAGCATTTT CASSLRAQPQHF
TRBJ2-3 - TRBD2 TRBV12-3/TRBV12-4 TGTGCCAGCAGTCCGCGGACTAGCAGCACAGATACGCAGTATTTT CASSPRTSSTDTQYF
TRBJ2-1 - TRBD2 TRBV20-1 TGCAGTGCTAGAGGGGAACTAGCGGGCGAGCAGTTCTTC CSARGELAGEQFF
TRBJ2-7 - TRBD2 TRBV5-1 TGCGCCAGCAGCCAGGGACTAGCCATCGAGCAGTACTTC CASSQGLAIEQYF
TRBJ2-5 few - TRBV12-3/TRBV12-4 TGTGCCAGCAGTTTTCGATCGAGAAGAGAGACCCAGTACTTC CASSFRSRRETQYF
TRBJ2-7 few - TRBV4-2 TGTGCCAGCAGCCAAGATTTTCCGGGCTACGAGCAGTACTTC CASSQDFPGYEQYF
TRBJ2-5 few TRBD1 TRBV29-1 TGCAGCGTTGATCAGGGGGCGAAAAGGGACTTC CSVDQGAKRDF
TRBJ1-1 - TRBD1 TRBV28 TGTGCCAGCAGATCACTGCAGGGGGCAAGTTCTCTCACTGAAGCTTTCTTT CASRSLQGASSLTEAFF
TRBJ2-1 many TRBD2 TRBV12-3/TRBV12-4 TGTGCCAGCAGTTACCAAGCGGGGGAATACAATGAGCAGTTCTTC CASSYQAGEYNEQFF
TRBJ2-7 - TRBD1 TRBV9 TGTGCCAGCAGCGACGGGACAGGAGCCTACGAGCAGTACTTC CASSDGTGAYEQYF
TRBJ2-3 few - TRBV12-3/TRBV12-4 TGTGCCAGCAGTGACTCAGGGTACGATACGCAGTATTTT CASSDSGYDTQYF
TRBJ2-1 - - TRBV27 TGTGCCAGCCAATTTGGGGTTGGGGGGGGCTATGAGCAGTTCTTC CASQFGVGGGYEQFF
TRBJ2-2 few - TRBV18 TGTGCCAGCTCACAACAAGCGGAAGGGACCGGGGAGCTGTTTTTT CASSQQAEGTGELFF
TRBJ2-3 - - TRBV15 TGTGCCACCAGCACCCAGGGACTGGGCACAGATACGCAGTATTTT CATSTQGLGTDTQYF
TRBJ2-3 - - TRBV18 TGTGCCAGCAGAACGGACATCGATACGCAGTATTTT CASRTDIDTQYF
TRBJ2-1 - - TRBV6-1 TGTGCCAGCACGGTGGATCCCCCCACCAATGAGCAGTTCTTC CASTVDPPTNEQFF
TRBJ1-1 few - TRBV20-1 TGCAGTGCTACCAGACCTAACACTGAAGCTTTCTTT CSATRPNTEAFF
TRBJ2-1 few TRBD1 TRBV6-6 TGTGCCAGCAGAGGACAGGGCTACAATGAGCAGTTCTTC CASRGQGYNEQFF
TRBJ2-5 few - TRBV7-2 TGTGCCAGCAGCTCCGAAGGCCCGCGGAGCTACCAAGAGACCCAGTACTTC CASSSEGPRSYQETQYF
TRBJ2-1 many - TRBV3-1 TGTGCCAGCAGCCTACCAATGGCTCGGGATGAGCAGTTCTTC CASSLPMARDEQFF
TRBJ2-5 - - TRBV7-9 TGTGCCAGCAGCTTAAGGAGGTCTGGAGAGACCCAGTACTTC CASSLRRSGETQYF
TRBJ2-1 few - TRBV4-1 TGCGCCAGCAGCCTGACAGCCCTATACAATGAGCAGTTCTTC CASSLTALYNEQFF
TRBJ2-3 many TRBD2 TRBV20-1 TGCAGTGCTAGAGAAGCTAGCGGGGACGCAGATACGCAGTATTTT CSAREASGDADTQYF
TRBJ1-6 - - TRBV6-1 TGTGCCAGCAGCCGGGAGACAAATTCACCCCTCCACTTT CASSRETNSPLHF
TRBJ1-4 few - TRBV20-1 TGCAGTGCTAGAGACAGCCAAAATGAAAAACTGTTTTTT CSARDSQNEKLFF
TRBJ1-5 few - TRBV4-2 TGTGCCAGCAGCCAAGGGGGGGAACAGCCCCAGCATTTT CASSQGGEQPQHF
TRBJ2-7 - TRBD2 TRBV5-4 TGTGCCAGCAGCTTGGGTAGCGGGGGGGCTATCGAGCAGTACTTC CASSLGSGGAIEQYF
TRBJ2-5 few - TRBV20-1 TGCAGTGCTAGCGGGTTCGAGGAGACCCAGTACTTC CSASGFEETQYF
TRBJ2-2 many - TRBV24-1 TGTGCCACCAGTGATTTGGTAACGAACACCGGGGAGCTGTTTTTT CATSDLVTNTGELFF
TRBJ2-2 - TRBD1 TRBV5-4 TGTGCCAGCAGATATCGACAGGGAAGCGGGGAGCTGTTTTTT CASRYRQGSGELFF
TRBJ2-7 many - TRBV20-1 TGCAGTGCTAGACGGGATGCCTACGAGCAGTACTTC CSARRDAYEQYF
TRBJ2-7 - TRBD2 TRBV7-3 TGTGCCAGCAGACCGACTAGCGGGGGCCCGGGAGGAGAGCAGTACTTC CASRPTSGGPGGEQYF